This T cell receptor (beta chain) comes out of a study of PD-1 blockade in classical Hodgkin lymphoma. With regard to this clone: What it binds is unknown.

The time point: cycle 4 day 1 (C4D1), after about 6 weeks of nivolumab. All patients experienced relapse after autologous stem cell transplantation, and brentuximab vedotin exposure was variable. Study observations and caveats: Possible causes of repertoire differences, disease activity or prior therapy, remain undefined.

The table came from immunoSEQ multiplex PCR; TCRdb's copy has only in-frame clones and leaves some out. The sample consists of 40,000 to 65,000 clones, around nine tenths of them appearing once. The TCR sequence derives from a human donor with classical Hodgkin lymphoma. This specimen was peripheral blood mononuclear cells (PBMCs), taken before the fourth cycle of nivolumab.

The DNA of the CDR3 is TGTGCCAGCAGCGTAGATGGGGGAGAGACCCAGTACTTC. It yields the protein CASSVDGGETQYF. The rearrangement links TRBV9 to TRBJ2-5; D may correspond to TRBD1 or TRBD2 (5 bases each). In germline, CDR1 is SGDLS, CDR2 YYNGEE. V dropped 0 bases and J dropped 4 bases, with 7 bases sitting between them. The CDR3 is 13 residues long. The full variable domain, rest sourced from reference TRBV9 and TRBJ2-5, is DSGVTQTPKHLITATGQRVTLRCSPRSGDLSVYWYQQSLDQGLQFLIQYYNGEERAKGNILERFSAQQFPDLHSELNLSSLELGDSALYFCASSVDGGETQYFGPGTRLLVL.